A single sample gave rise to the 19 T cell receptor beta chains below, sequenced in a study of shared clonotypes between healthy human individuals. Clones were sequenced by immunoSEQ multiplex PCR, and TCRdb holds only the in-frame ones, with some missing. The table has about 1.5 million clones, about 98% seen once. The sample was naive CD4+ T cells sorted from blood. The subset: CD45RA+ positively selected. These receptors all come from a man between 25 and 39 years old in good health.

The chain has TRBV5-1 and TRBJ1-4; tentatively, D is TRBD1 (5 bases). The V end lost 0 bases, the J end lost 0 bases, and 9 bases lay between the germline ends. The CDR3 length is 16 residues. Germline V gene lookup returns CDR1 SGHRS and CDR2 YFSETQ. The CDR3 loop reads CASSLATDATNEKLFF. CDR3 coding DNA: TGCGCCAGCAGCTTGGCGACAGATGCAACTAATGAAAAACTGTTTTTT.

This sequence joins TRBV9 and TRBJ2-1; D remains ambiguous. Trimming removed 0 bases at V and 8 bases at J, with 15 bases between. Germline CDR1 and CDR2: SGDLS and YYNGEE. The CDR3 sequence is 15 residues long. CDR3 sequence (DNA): TGTGCCAGCAGCGTAGGGGGAACACGACCTGATGAGCAGTTCTTC. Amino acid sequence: CASSVGGTRPDEQFF.

The CDR3 reads CASSLAGGRGELFF. Written as DNA, the CDR3 is TGTGCCAGCAGCTTAGCGGGAGGGCGCGGGGAGCTGTTTTTT. The chain couples TRBV7-6 to TRBJ2-2, with 7 bases matching TRBD2. The CDR3 is 14 residues long. Germline V gene lookup returns CDR1 SGHVS and CDR2 FNYEAQ. Trimming removed 0 bases from V and 7 bases from J; junction bases left unmatched: 2.

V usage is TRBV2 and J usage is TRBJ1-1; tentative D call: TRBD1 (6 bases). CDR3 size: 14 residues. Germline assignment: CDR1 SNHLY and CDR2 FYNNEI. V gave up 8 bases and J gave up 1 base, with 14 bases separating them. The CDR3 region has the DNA TGTGCCAGCCACCAAACCAGGGGGAACACTGAAGCTTTCTTT. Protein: CASHQTRGNTEAFF.

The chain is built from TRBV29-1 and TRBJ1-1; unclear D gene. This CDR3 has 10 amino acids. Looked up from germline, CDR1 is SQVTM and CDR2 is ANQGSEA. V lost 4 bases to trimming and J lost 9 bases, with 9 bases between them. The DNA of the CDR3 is TGCAGCGTTGGGACTGACAAAGCTTTCTTT. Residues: CSVGTDKAFF.

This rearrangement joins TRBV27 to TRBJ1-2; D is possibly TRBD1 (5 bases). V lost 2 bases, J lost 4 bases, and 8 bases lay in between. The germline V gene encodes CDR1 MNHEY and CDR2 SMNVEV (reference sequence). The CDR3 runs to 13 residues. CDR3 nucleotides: TGTGCCAGCAGTTTAAGGGGTTCCTATGGCTACACCTTC. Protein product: CASSLRGSYGYTF.

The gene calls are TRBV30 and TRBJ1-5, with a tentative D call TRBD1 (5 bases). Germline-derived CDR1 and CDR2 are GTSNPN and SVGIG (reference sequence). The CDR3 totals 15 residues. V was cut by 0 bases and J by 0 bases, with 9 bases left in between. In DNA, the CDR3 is TGTGCCTGGAGTGTTCGGGACCTTAGCAATCAGCCCCAGCATTTT. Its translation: CAWSVRDLSNQPQHF.

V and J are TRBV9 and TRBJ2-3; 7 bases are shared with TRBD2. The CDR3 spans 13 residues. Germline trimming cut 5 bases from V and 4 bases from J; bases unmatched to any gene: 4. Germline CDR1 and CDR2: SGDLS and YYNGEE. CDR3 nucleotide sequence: TGTGCCAGCAGGCCGGCGGGAGCAGATACGCAGTATTTT. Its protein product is CASRPAGADTQYF. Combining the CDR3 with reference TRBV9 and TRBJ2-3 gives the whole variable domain DSGVTQTPKHLITATGQRVTLRCSPRSGDLSVYWYQQSLDQGLQFLIQYYNGEERAKGNILERFSAQQFPDLHSELNLSSLELGDSALYFCASRPAGADTQYFGPGTRLTVL.

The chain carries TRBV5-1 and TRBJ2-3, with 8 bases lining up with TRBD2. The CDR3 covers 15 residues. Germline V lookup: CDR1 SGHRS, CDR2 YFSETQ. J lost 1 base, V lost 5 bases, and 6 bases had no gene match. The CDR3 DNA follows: TGCGCCAGCAGTAGGGGTAGCGGGGGCACAGATACGCAGTATTTT. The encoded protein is CASSRGSGGTDTQYF.

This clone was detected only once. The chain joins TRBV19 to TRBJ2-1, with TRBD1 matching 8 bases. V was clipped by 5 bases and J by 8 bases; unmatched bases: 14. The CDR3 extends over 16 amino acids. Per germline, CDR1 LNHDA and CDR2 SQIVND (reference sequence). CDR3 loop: CASSYVATGGSDEQFF. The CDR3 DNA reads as TGTGCCAGTAGTTATGTCGCTACAGGGGGTAGCGATGAGCAGTTCTTC.

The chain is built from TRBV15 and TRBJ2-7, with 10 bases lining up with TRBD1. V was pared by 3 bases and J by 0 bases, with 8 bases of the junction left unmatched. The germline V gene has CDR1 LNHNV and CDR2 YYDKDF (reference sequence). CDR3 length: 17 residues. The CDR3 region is CATSRARDRGFSYEQYF. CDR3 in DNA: TGTGCCACCAGCAGGGCCCGGGACAGGGGTTTCTCCTACGAGCAGTACTTC.

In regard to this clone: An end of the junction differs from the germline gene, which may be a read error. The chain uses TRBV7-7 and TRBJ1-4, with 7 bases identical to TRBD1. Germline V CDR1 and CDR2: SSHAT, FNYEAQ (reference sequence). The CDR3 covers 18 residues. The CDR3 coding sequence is TGTGCTAGCAGCTTACCCATCCAGCGACAGGGAACTAATGAAAAACTGTTTTTT. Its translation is CASSLPIQRQGTNEKLFF.

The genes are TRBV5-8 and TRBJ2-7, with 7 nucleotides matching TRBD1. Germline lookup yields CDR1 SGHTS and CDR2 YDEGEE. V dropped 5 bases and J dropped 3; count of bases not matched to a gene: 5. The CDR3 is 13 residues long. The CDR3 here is CASSSGGRYEQYF. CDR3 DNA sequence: TGTGCCAGCAGTTCAGGGGGACGCTACGAGCAGTACTTC.

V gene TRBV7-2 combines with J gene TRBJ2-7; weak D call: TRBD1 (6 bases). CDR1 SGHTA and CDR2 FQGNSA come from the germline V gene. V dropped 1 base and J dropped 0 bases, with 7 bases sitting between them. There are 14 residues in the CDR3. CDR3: CASSLVDSSYEQYF. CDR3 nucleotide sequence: TGTGCCAGCAGCTTAGTGGACAGCTCCTACGAGCAGTACTTC. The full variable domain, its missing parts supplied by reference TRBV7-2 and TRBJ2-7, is GAGVSQSPSNKVTEKGKDVELRCDPISGHTALYWYRQSLGQGLEFLIYFQGNSAPDKSGLPSDRFSAERTGGSVSTLTIQRTQQEDSAVYLCASSLVDSSYEQYFGPGTRLTVT.

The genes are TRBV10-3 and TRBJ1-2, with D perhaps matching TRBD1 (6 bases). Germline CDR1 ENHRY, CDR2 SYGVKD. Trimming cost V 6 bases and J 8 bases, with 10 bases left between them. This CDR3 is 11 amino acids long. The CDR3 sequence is CAISRGGGYTF. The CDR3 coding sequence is TGTGCCATCAGCCGAGGGGGAGGCTACACCTTC.

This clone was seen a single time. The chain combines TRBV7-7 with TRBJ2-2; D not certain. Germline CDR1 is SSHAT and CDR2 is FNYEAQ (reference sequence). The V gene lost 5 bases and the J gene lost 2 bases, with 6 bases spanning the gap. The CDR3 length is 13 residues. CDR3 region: CASSPINTGELFF. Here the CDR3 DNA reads TGTGCCAGCAGCCCAATAAACACCGGGGAGCTGTTTTTT.

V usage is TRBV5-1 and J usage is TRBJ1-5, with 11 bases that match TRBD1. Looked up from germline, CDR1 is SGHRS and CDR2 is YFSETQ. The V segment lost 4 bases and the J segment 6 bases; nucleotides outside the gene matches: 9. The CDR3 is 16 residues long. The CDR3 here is CASSPVGTGGGQPQHF. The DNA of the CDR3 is TGCGCCAGCAGCCCCGTCGGGACAGGGGGAGGTCAGCCCCAGCATTTT.

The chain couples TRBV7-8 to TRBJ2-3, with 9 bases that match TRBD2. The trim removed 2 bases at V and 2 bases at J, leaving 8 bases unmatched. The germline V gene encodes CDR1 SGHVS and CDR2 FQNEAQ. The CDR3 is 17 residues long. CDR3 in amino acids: CASSLPISGSLTDTQYF. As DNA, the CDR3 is TGTGCCAGCAGCTTACCGATTAGCGGGAGCCTCACAGATACGCAGTATTTT.

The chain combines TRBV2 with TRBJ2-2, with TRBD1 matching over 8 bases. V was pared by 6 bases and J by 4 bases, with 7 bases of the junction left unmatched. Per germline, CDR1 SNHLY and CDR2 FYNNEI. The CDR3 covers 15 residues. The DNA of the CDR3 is TGTGCCAGCAGAATCGAACAGGGGGGCACCGGGGAGCTGTTTTTT. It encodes CASRIEQGGTGELFF. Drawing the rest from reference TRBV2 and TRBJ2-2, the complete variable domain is EPEVTQTPSHQVTQMGQEVILRCVPISNHLYFYWYRQILGQKVEFLVSFYNNEISEKSEIFDDQFSVERPDGSNFTLKIRSTKLEDSAMYFCASRIEQGGTGELFFGEGSRLTVL.